This TCR beta chain was identified in a study of control samples from healthy donors and cancer patients. Using immunoSEQ multiplex PCR, the repertoire was profiled, and TCRdb retains in-frame clones only, with some absent. There are about 89,000 clones in the sample; 86% occur only once, and under 25% lies in the top ten. With 8 bases clipped from V and 4 bases from J, the junction kept 4 bases outside the gene matches. The CDR3 has 13 amino acids. Germline V lookup: CDR1 SNHLY, CDR2 FYNNEI. The sequenced sample was blood. The receptor comes from a man aged 25-45 years in good health. The chain recombines TRBV2 with TRBJ2-2; 7 bases fit TRBD2. CDR3 sequence: CASSLAVTGELFF. CDR3 DNA sequence: TGTGCCAGCTCCCTAGCGGTCACCGGGGAGCTGTTTTTT. The entire variable domain, with the rest obtained from reference TRBV2 and TRBJ2-2, is as follows: EPEVTQTPSHQVTQMGQEVILRCVPISNHLYFYWYRQILGQKVEFLVSFYNNEISEKSEIFDDQFSVERPDGSNFTLKIRSTKLEDSAMYFCASSLAVTGELFFGEGSRLTVL.